Here is one T cell receptor beta chain with its context. What it binds is not known. Treatment defined: oral pan-JAK inhibitor, 5-10 mg twice daily. This entry is derived from a study of CD8+ T cells in alopecia areata. The CDR3 length is 15 residues. Germline assignment: CDR1 MNHEY and CDR2 SMNVEV (reference sequence). Between the trimmed V and J ends, which lost 2 bases and 1 base, there was a span of 11 bases. General observations from the study: Many of the expanded lesional clones endured in scalp and blood while on tofacitinib. Because of a solitary nonresponder, the connection of baseline CD8+ expansion to response stays uncertain.

TCR sequencing used cDNA made by reverse transcription of extracted RNA. Clones were sequenced by immunoSEQ multiplex PCR, and TCRdb holds only the in-frame ones, with some missing. The sample lists some 120,000 clones, over 60% seen once, with more than 5% in the top ten. The sample here was CD4+ T cells sorted from blood, taken at week 4, from a patient treated with tofacitinib. The clonotype originates from a human donor with alopecia areata. The chain is built from TRBV27 and TRBJ2-5, with D perhaps TRBD1 or TRBD2 (6 bases each). CDR3 coding DNA: TGTGCCAGCAGTTTACGGGAGACAGGCCAAGAGACCCAGTACTTC. Residues: CASSLRETGQETQYF.